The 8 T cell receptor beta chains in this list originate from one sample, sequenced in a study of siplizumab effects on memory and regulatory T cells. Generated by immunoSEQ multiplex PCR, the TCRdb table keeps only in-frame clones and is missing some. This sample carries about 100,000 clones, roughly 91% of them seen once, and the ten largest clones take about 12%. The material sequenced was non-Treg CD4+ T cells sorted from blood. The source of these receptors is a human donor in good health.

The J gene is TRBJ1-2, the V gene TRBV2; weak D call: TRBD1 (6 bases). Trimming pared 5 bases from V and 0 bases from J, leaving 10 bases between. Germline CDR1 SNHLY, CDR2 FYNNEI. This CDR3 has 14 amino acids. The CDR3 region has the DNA TGTGCCAGCAGTACAGGGAAATCTAACTATGGCTACACCTTC. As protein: CASSTGKSNYGYTF.

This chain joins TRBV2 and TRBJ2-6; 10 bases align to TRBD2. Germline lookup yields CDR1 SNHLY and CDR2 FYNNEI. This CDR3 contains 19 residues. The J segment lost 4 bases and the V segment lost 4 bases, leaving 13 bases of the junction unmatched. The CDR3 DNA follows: TGTGCCAGCAGTGGGAGAGGAGCGGGAGGGCCGGCAGGGGCCAACGTCCTGACTTTC. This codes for CASSGRGAGGPAGANVLTF. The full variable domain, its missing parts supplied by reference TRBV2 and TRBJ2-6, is EPEVTQTPSHQVTQMGQEVILRCVPISNHLYFYWYRQILGQKVEFLVSFYNNEISEKSEIFDDQFSVERPDGSNFTLKIRSTKLEDSAMYFCASSGRGAGGPAGANVLTFGAGSRLTVL.

CDR3 in DNA: TGTGCCAGCAGCGCCCAAATCCTGGCGGATGCGCAGTATTTT. It is translated as CASSAQILADAQYF. The chain carries TRBV7-2 and TRBJ2-3; D uncertain. Germline V lookup: CDR1 SGHTA, CDR2 FQGNSA. Trimming cost V 5 bases and J 10 bases, with 19 bases left between them. The CDR3 loop spans 14 amino acids.

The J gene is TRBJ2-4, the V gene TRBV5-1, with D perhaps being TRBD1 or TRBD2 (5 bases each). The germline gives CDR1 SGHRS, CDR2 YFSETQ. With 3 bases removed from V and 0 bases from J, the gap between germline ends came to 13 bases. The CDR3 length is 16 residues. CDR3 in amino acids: CASSSRDGVAKNIQYF. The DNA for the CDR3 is TGCGCCAGCAGCTCGAGGGACGGAGTAGCCAAAAACATTCAGTACTTC. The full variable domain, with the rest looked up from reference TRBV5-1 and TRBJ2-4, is KAGVTQTPRYLIKTRGQQVTLSCSPISGHRSVSWYQQTPGQGLQFLFEYFSETQRNKGNFPGRFSGRQFSNSRSEMNVSTLELGDSALYLCASSSRDGVAKNIQYFGAGTRLSVL.

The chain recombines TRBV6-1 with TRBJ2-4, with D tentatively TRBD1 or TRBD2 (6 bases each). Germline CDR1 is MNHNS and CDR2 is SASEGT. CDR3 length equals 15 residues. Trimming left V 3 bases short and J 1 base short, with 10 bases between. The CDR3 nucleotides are TGTGCCAGCAGTGAGGGGGGCGTGGCCAAAAACATTCAGTACTTC. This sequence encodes CASSEGGVAKNIQYF.

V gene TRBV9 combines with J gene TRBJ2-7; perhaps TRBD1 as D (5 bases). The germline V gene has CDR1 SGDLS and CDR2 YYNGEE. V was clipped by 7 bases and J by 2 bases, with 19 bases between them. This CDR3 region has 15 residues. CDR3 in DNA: TGTGCCAGCGCCCGCGGCGCGACAGCTGCCTACGAGCAGTACTTC. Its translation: CASARGATAAYEQYF.

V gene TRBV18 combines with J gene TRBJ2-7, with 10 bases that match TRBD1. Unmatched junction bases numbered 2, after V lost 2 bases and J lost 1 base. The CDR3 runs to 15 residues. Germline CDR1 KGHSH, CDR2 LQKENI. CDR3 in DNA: TGTGCCAGCTCACCAGGGACAGGGGCATCCTACGAGCAGTACTTC. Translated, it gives CASSPGTGASYEQYF. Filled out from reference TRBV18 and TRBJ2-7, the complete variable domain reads NAGVMQNPRHLVRRRGQEARLRCSPMKGHSHVYWYRQLPEEGLKFMVYLQKENIIDESGMPKERFSAEFPKEGPSILRIQQVVRGDSAAYFCASSPGTGASYEQYFGPGTRLTVT.

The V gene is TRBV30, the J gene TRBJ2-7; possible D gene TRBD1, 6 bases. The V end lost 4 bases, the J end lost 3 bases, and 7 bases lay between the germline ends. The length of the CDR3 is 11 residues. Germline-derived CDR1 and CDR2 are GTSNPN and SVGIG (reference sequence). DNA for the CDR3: TGTGCCTGGACAGGGGTCTACGAGCAGTACTTC. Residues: CAWTGVYEQYF.